The 10 T cell receptor beta chains presented below share a single source sample, sequenced in a study of blood T cell repertoires in COVID-19. The protocol was immunoSEQ multiplex PCR, while the TCRdb copy is restricted to in-frame clones and leaves out a portion. The table includes about 210,000 clones, 85% detected once. Sequencing input: PBMCs or T cells enriched from blood (not recorded which). The receptors were sampled from a man aged 40-49 years who had recovered from COVID-19.

The chain carries TRBV3-1 (or the pseudogene TRBV3-2) and TRBJ2-1, with 11 bases fitting TRBD1. Germline V CDR1 and CDR2: LGHDT, YNNKEL (reference sequence). The CDR3 runs to 18 residues. The V gene end was trimmed by 1 base and the J gene end by 10 bases; junction bases not matched to a gene: 15. Written as DNA, the CDR3 is TGTGCCAGCAGCCAAGTTCGGGACCGGGACAGGGGGTCTAGAGAGCAGTTCTTC. Translation gives CASSQVRDRDRGSREQFF.

V gene TRBV5-6 combines with J gene TRBJ2-7, with D unclear. Germline V gives CDR1 SGHDT, CDR2 YYEEEE. V lost 0 bases to trimming and J lost 6 bases, with 7 bases between them. There are 12 residues in the CDR3. The CDR3 nucleotides are TGTGCCAGCAGCTTGGGCATCGGCGAGCAGTACTTC. It codes for CASSLGIGEQYF.

The V call is TRBV12-3 or TRBV12-4, the J call TRBJ1-5, with D uncertain. V was shortened by 6 bases and J by 2 bases, with 8 bases between the two germline ends. The CDR3 spans 13 residues. CDR3 bases: TGTGCCAGCAGGGAGGACGGCAATCAGCCCCAGCATTTT. It yields the protein CASREDGNQPQHF.

J is TRBJ1-1 and V is TRBV9, with D uncertain. The CDR3 length is 14 residues. Trimming shortened V by 0 bases and J by 5 bases, and 11 bases separated the two germline ends. CDR1 is SGDLS and CDR2 is YYNGEE in the germline V gene. CDR3 in DNA: TGTGCCAGCAGCGTAGATGGGGAGGGAACTGAAGCTTTCTTT. This codes for CASSVDGEGTEAFF.

The sample holds a few counts of this clone. The V and J genes are TRBV11-3 and TRBJ2-7; the match to TRBD1 covers 8 bases. After removal of 1 base from V and 2 bases from J, the junction contained 1 base not matched to a gene. The germline V gene encodes CDR1 SGHNT and CDR2 YENEEA. There are 14 residues in the CDR3. CDR3 in amino acids: CASSLGQGTYEQYF. For the CDR3, the DNA is TGTGCCAGCAGCTTAGGACAGGGGACCTACGAGCAGTACTTC. The full variable domain, rest sourced from reference TRBV11-3 and TRBJ2-7, is EAGVVQSPRYKIIEKKQPVAFWCNPISGHNTLYWYLQNLGQGPELLIRYENEEAVDDSQLPKDRFSAERLKGVDSTLKIQPAELGDSAVYLCASSLGQGTYEQYFGPGTRLTVT.

The genes are TRBV28 and TRBJ1-1, with D perhaps matching TRBD1 (5 bases). The CDR3 length is 14 residues. With 3 bases removed from V and 3 bases from J, the gap between germline ends came to 11 bases. In germline, CDR1 is MDHEN, CDR2 SYDVKM. The CDR3 loop reads CASSLGGGHTEAFF. In DNA, the CDR3 is TGTGCCAGCAGTTTGGGGGGAGGGCACACTGAAGCTTTCTTT.

CDR3 sequence: CASRTSGDPRETQYF. CDR3 in DNA: TGTGCCAGCAGGACTAGCGGGGACCCCAGAGAGACCCAGTACTTC. The chain carries TRBV27 and TRBJ2-5, with 11 bases identical to TRBD2. Germline V gives CDR1 MNHEY, CDR2 SMNVEV (reference sequence). The CDR3 sequence is 15 residues long. V trimming: 6 bases; J trimming: 4 bases; junction bases outside the gene matches: 7.

The chain links TRBV3-1 (or the pseudogene TRBV3-2) to TRBJ2-3; TRBD2 agrees at 9 bases. The germline gives CDR1 LGHDT, CDR2 YNNKEL (reference sequence). With V trimmed by 1 base and J by 4 bases, 9 bases remained unmatched. This CDR3 spans 17 amino acids. This CDR3 reads CASSQAAGGVRPDTQYF. CDR3 in DNA: TGTGCCAGCAGCCAAGCGGCGGGAGGGGTTCGTCCAGATACGCAGTATTTT.

The chain couples TRBV11-3 to TRBJ2-1; 10 bases fit TRBD2. Germline V gene lookup returns CDR1 SGHNT and CDR2 YENEEA. The CDR3 is made up of 15 amino acids. V shed 1 base and J 6 bases; nucleotides not matched to a gene: 3. CDR3 bases: TGTGCCAGCAGCTTAGGAGCGGGAGGGAGCAATGAGCAGTTCTTC. Amino acids: CASSLGAGGSNEQFF.

The chain recombines TRBV2 with TRBJ1-6; possibly TRBD1 for D (6 bases). V gave up 4 bases and J gave up 6 bases, with 13 bases separating them. This CDR3 region has 15 residues. Germline CDR1 SNHLY, CDR2 FYNNEI. DNA of the CDR3: TGTGCCAGCAGTGCACTCAGGGGAAGTAATTCACCCCTCCACTTT. Translation: CASSALRGSNSPLHF.